This TCR beta chain derives from a study of T cell repertoires in cytomegalovirus infection. Across the whole study: Evidence of both CMV infection and a matching HLA type came from public TCR beta signatures. General study results and limits: The ex vivo response was dominated by HLA-C-restricted CMV-specific TCR beta clonotypes. CMV carriers having the relevant HLA were flagged by cumulative public TCR beta family frequency.

The trim removed 4 bases at V and 4 bases at J, leaving 11 bases unmatched. CDR1 is LGHNA and CDR2 is YNFKEQ in the germline V gene. This CDR3 has 16 residues. TCRdb re-called the reads with MiXCR, one entry per CDR3 protein. The profile shows under 350,000 distinct CDR3 sequences, roughly a fifth of them singletons. This clonotype was detected a few times. Its antigen remains unidentified. This chain uses TRBV4-2 with TRBJ1-2; 8 nucleotides match TRBD1. The source of this sequence is a human donor in good health (CMV status not recorded). Some clones in this sample may be carry-over from other donors' samples. Sequenced material: cultured PBMCs, taken from culture after CMV antigen stimulation. CDR3 sequence (DNA): TGTGCCAGCAGCCCCGGACAGGGCCAAATCCTCTATGGCTACACCTTC. The encoded protein is CASSPGQGQILYGYTF.